This T cell receptor (beta chain) stems from a study of T cell responses to AZD1222 COVID-19 vaccine. About this clone: No antigen is known for it.

The germline CDR1 and CDR2 sequences are GTSNPN and SVGIG (reference sequence). The V and J ends lost 0 bases and 4 bases respectively, with 10 bases between them. The CDR3 runs to 14 residues. The data were produced by immunoSEQ multiplex PCR, yet TCRdb's version contains in-frame clones alone and is incomplete. Of 95,000 to 100,000 clones listed, 90% were seen once; the top ten hold 1.3%. Study-wide points: The CD4 TCRs associated with vaccination extended across spike and predominated at 160-218 and 743-854. The peak T cell response came first, and repertoires were sampled only after it.

Here the sequenced sample was peripheral blood, taken on day 0 of AZD1222 vaccination. The chain carries TRBV30 and TRBJ1-5, with D uncertain. This clonotype originated in an adult in good health. Here the CDR3 DNA reads TGTGCCTGGAGTGTGGGAGGGCTAAATCAGCCCCAGCATTTT. Translating gives CAWSVGGLNQPQHF.